This is a list of T cell receptor beta chains from one sample in a study of cytomegalovirus exposure and HLA in healthy donors. Data came from immunoSEQ multiplex PCR; TCRdb stores just in-frame clones and leaves some out. This table holds 110,000 to 150,000 clones, 60% to 85% found once. Specimen: PBMCs. These receptors were collected from a man aged 18 to 30 in good health and CMV-seronegative. Each CDR3 is given without its conserved first and last residue. Each record gives: clone size, J gene, V gene, D gene, CDR3 protein. The D gene is left open where the match is weak. Clone size is shown for a subset of rows, as once, few, many or a class of expanded clone.

>-|TRBJ2-7|TRBV5-1|TRBD2
ASSLPSGGSYEQY
>-|TRBJ2-3|TRBV29-1|TRBD2
SVNSFLAEHTDTQY
>-|TRBJ1-6|TRBV4-2|-
ASSRRGEQGYNSPLH
>-|-|TRBV5-1|TRBD1
ASSSRDRAEGYEQY
>-|TRBJ1-6|TRBV6-5|-
ASSYSRGGENSPLH
>-|TRBJ2-2|TRBV2|-
ASEPPNTGELF
>-|TRBJ2-7|TRBV11-2|TRBD1
ASSVVGTGGFYEQY
>-|TRBJ2-1|TRBV5-5|-
ASSPLAEVLINEQF
>-|TRBJ1-6|TRBV9|-
ASSVDRTPSTNSPLH
>-|TRBJ2-7|TRBV11-2|-
ASSLDSDRRGRYEQY
>once|TRBJ2-1|TRBV5-1|TRBD1
ASSVGTGNYNEQF
>-|TRBJ2-7|TRBV2|TRBD1
ASRDSGTGWSDYEQY
>few|TRBJ1-3|TRBV21-1|-
ASRVQGGNTIY
>-|TRBJ2-1|TRBV7-9|-
ASSFRVDEQF
>-|TRBJ2-7|TRBV18|TRBD1
ASSRGTDYYEQY
>-|TRBJ1-2|TRBV7-8|TRBD1
ASSSRLGTATNYGYT
>-|TRBJ2-7|TRBV28|TRBD1
ASRGTGGTYEQY
>-|TRBJ2-2|TRBV13|-
ASSPPRGAGTGELF
>-|TRBJ2-1|TRBV2|TRBD2
ASSLAGGLNEQF
>-|TRBJ2-1|TRBV28|TRBD1
ASSLEQGVSDEQF
>-|TRBJ1-2|TRBV6-5|-
ASSPQGRLNYGYT
>once|TRBJ2-7|TRBV6-1|-
ASSEGNGAYEQY
>once|TRBJ2-1|TRBV30|TRBD2
AWSQLAGGSIFGNEQF
>-|TRBJ2-7|TRBV19|TRBD1
ASSRGRGLGYEQY
>-|TRBJ2-7|TRBV10-3|-
AISETGSSYEQC
>once|TRBJ1-2|TRBV9|-
ASSPQGTAYGYT
>-|TRBJ2-2|TRBV7-2|TRBD2
ASSFRSGSHTGELF
>-|TRBJ2-7|TRBV18|-
ASSPRFYEQY
>-|TRBJ2-1|TRBV12-2|-
ASRLVTRGTNNEQF
>-|TRBJ1-5|TRBV6-6|-
ASSPYSNQPQH
>-|TRBJ1-2|TRBV27|TRBD1
ASRPLDRGLDYGYT
>-|TRBJ2-1|TRBV27|TRBD2
ASSLGTIAGRDNEQF
>-|TRBJ1-2|TRBV7-9|TRBD1
ASSLKTAFFRDRGYGYT
>few|TRBJ2-1|TRBV6-1|-
ASSDRAGVSGEQF
>-|TRBJ2-3|TRBV19|-
ASRRERGSTDTQY
>-|TRBJ2-5|TRBV27|TRBD2
ASSLMASGIEQY
>-|TRBJ2-1|TRBV30|-
AWRASGLHNEQF
>-|TRBJ1-6|TRBV2|-
ASSGQVKYNSPLH
>-|TRBJ2-2|TRBV6-5|TRBD1
ASTRPPTGAGELF
>-|TRBJ2-7|TRBV11-2|TRBD2
ASSLDQGLAGTYEQY
>-|TRBJ2-7|TRBV4-1|TRBD1
ASSQSTGLTYEQY
>-|TRBJ1-1|TRBV19|-
ASSISASVNTEAF
>-|TRBJ2-7|TRBV5-6|-
ASSLAGWYEQY
>-|TRBJ1-6|TRBV4-2|-
ASSQDLGSPLH
>-|TRBJ2-5|TRBV6-5|TRBD2
ASRTSGGEAQY
>-|TRBJ1-5|TRBV19|-
ASSIRDTNQPQH
>-|TRBJ1-5|TRBV5-4|TRBD1
ASSLGGGQGEQPQH
>few|TRBJ2-1|TRBV6-5|-
ASSYQGGEQF
>-|TRBJ2-1|TRBV2|TRBD1
ASTHRGGDEQF
>-|TRBJ1-2|TRBV10-3|-
AISEGTQGAYGYT
>-|TRBJ2-3|TRBV29-1|-
SVGASGTDTQY
>-|TRBJ1-2|TRBV27|-
ASSLSTDNYGYT
>-|TRBJ2-3|TRBV27|-
ASSLQVTDTQY
>-|TRBJ2-7|TRBV27|TRBD2
ASSQSGGYRPYEQY
>-|TRBJ2-7|TRBV27|-
ASSYMKGGGGHYEQY